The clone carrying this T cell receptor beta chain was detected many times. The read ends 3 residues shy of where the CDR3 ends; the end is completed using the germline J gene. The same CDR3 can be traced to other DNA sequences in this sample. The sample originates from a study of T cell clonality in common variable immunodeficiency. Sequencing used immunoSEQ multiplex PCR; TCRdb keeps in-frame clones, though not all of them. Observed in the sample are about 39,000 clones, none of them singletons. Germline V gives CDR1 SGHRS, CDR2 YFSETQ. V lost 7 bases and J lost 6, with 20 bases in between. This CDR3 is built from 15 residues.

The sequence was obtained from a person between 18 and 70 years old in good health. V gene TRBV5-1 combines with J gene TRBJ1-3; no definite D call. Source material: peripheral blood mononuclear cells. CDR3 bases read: TGCGCCAGCTCAGCCGGTGCAGGTTTCGAAAACACC. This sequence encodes CASSAGAGFENT. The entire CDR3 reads CASSAGAGFENTIYF.